This TCR beta chain was observed in a study of T cells in Graves' hyperthyroidism and ophthalmopathy. Study results and caveats: Also found in blood were most expanded thyroid clonotypes above 0.001.

V was clipped by 0 bases and J by 0 bases, with 9 bases between them. CDR3 size: 15 residues. Germline CDR1 SGHTA, CDR2 FQGNSA. Not enrolled were patients with uncontrolled infection, other autoimmune disease, pregnancy or lactation. This clonotype was seen ten or more times. Its specificity is not known. Amplified TCR beta CDR3 regions came from RNA transcripts. Researchers ran a first-round RT-PCR on the TCR CDR3 using the HTBI primer set. TCRdb redid the calling of the multiplex PCR reads with MiXCR, one entry per CDR3 protein. This table has 500,000 to 800,000 distinct CDR3 sequences, approximately 14% appearing once.

The sequence was obtained from a woman in her forties or fifties with Graves' ophthalmopathy. The rearrangement joins TRBV7-2 to TRBJ2-7; D unclear. The specimen was blood. The CDR3 nucleotides read TGTGCCAGCAGCTTAGCTACCAGGAGCTCCTACGAGCAGTACTTC. Encoded protein: CASSLATRSSYEQYF.